This T cell receptor (beta chain) was documented in a study of T cell responses to AZD1222 COVID-19 vaccine. Study conclusions and caveats: Donor demographics were predominantly white British with a female majority; clonal diversity may be underestimated. Breadth and depth of Spike-specific TCRs rose after two AZD1222 doses. It was only after the peak T cell response that any repertoires were sampled.

Comments on this clone: Antigen specificity is unknown.

Data came from immunoSEQ multiplex PCR; TCRdb stores just in-frame clones and leaves some out. The sample lists 40,000 to 45,000 clones, 80% occurring once. This CDR3 contains 15 residues. Germline CDR1 and CDR2: PRHDT and FYEKMQ (reference sequence). V trimming: 7 bases; J trimming: 3 bases; junction bases outside the gene matches: 8. This chain joins TRBV13 and TRBJ1-4; 7 positions agree with TRBD1. This clonotype originated in an adult who received the MenACWY meningococcal vaccine as a control. Sequenced material: peripheral blood, taken 28 days after the second dose of the MenACWY control vaccine. CDR3 in DNA: TGTGCCAGCACGATATTGGGACAGCCTAATGAAAAACTGTTTTTT. It codes for CASTILGQPNEKLFF. Together with reference TRBV13 and TRBJ1-4, the CDR3 gives the full variable domain: AAGVIQSPRHLIKEKRETATLKCYPIPRHDTVYWYQQGPGQDPQFLISFYEKMQSDKGSIPDRFSAQQFSDYHSELNMSSLELGDSALYFCASTILGQPNEKLFFGSGTQLSVL.